A selection of T cell receptor beta chains follows, all from one sample in a study of blood T cell repertoires in COVID-19. Libraries were prepared by immunoSEQ multiplex PCR; TCRdb keeps only in-frame clonotypes and omits some of them. Of hundreds of thousands of clones listed, 70% to 85% are singletons. The sequenced sample consisted of peripheral blood. The receptors shown here come from a woman aged 80 or over with acute or convalescent COVID-19. Each CDR3 is given with its conserved first and last residue. A D gene is named only where the DNA matches it firmly. Clone size, where shown, is once, few, many, or a class for clones that have expanded.

TRBJ1-2 NA TRBV11-2 TRBD1 TGTGCCAGCAGCTTGGACGGGCAGGGGGGAATCGGCTACACCTTC CASSLDGQGGIGYTF
TRBJ1-6 NA TRBV27 TRBD1 TGTGCCAGCAGTCGGACAGGAAATTCACCCCTCCACTTT CASSRTGNSPLHF
TRBJ2-7 few TRBV15 NA TGTGCCACCAGCAGAGGGCCAGACTCCTACGAGCAGTACTTC CATSRGPDSYEQYF
TRBJ1-2 NA TRBV18 TRBD1 TGTGCCAGCTCACCACCAAACAGGGGAGTTGAAAACTATGGCTACACCTTC CASSPPNRGVENYGYTF
TRBJ2-2 NA TRBV15 TRBD1 TGTGCCACCGGGACAGCTCTCGGGGAGCTGTTTTTT CATGTALGELFF
TRBJ1-2 NA TRBV5-6 NA TGTGCCAGCTTGGGACCCGGACAGTTTAACTATGGCTACACCTTC CASLGPGQFNYGYTF
TRBJ2-4 NA TRBV7-8 NA TGTGCCAGCAGCTTAGCGTCAGGAGGGACCAAAAACATTCAGTACTTC CASSLASGGTKNIQYF
TRBJ2-6 NA TRBV5-4 NA TGTGCCAGCAGCTTGGGGGGCACGGGGGCCAACGTCCTGACTTTC CASSLGGTGANVLTF
TRBJ1-6 few TRBV3-1/TRBV3-2 TRBD1 TGTGCCAGCAGCCAAGGTGTGACAGGGGGTTCACCCCTCCACTTT CASSQGVTGGSPLHF
TRBJ2-3 NA TRBV10-3 TRBD2 TGTGCCATCAGCCCCGGGACTAGCCGGGGGACAGATACGCAGTATTTT CAISPGTSRGTDTQYF
TRBJ1-1 NA TRBV19 NA TGTGCCAGTAGAACAGGGTTAGGGAACACTGAAGCTTTCTTT CASRTGLGNTEAFF
TRBJ2-1 few TRBV6-5 TRBD2 TGTGCCAGCAGTTCATGGTCTAGCGGGGTCTACAATGAGCAGTTCTTC CASSSWSSGVYNEQFF
TRBJ2-5 NA TRBV5-5 NA TGTGCCAGCAGCCTCACCTCGGGACTGCCCAAAGAGACCCAGTACTTC CASSLTSGLPKETQYF
TRBJ2-5 NA TRBV30 TRBD2 TGTGCCTGGACCCGCCCGGGGGGTGGGCAAGAGACCCAGTACTTC CAWTRPGGGQETQYF
TRBJ1-1 NA TRBV11-3 NA TGTGCCAGCAGCTTGGAGGGGAGCACTGAAGCTTTCTTT CASSLEGSTEAFF
TRBJ2-1 few TRBV4-1 TRBD1 TGCGCCAGCAGCCGGAGACAGGGACCCTACAATGAGCAGTTCTTC CASSRRQGPYNEQFF
TRBJ1-2 NA TRBV18 NA TGTGCCAGCTCACCACAGAGGCAGGGAGGGGATGGCAACTATGGCTACACCTTC CASSPQRQGGDGNYGYTF
TRBJ1-3 NA TRBV18 NA TGTGCCAGCTCACCACCGGGGGCCCAGTTACGCTCTGGAAACACCATATATTTT CASSPPGAQLRSGNTIYF
TRBJ1-6 NA TRBV4-3 TRBD1 TGCGCCAGCAGCCAAGATGGGCTAGGGGGCAGGTCACCCCTCCACTTT CASSQDGLGGRSPLHF
TRBJ2-7 NA TRBV19 TRBD1 TGTGCCAGTAGTCCACTACCCGGGACAGGCTACGAGCAGTACTTC CASSPLPGTGYEQYF
TRBJ2-2 NA TRBV18 NA TGTGCCAGCTCACCACAGCTAAACGGGGGCACCGGGGAGCTGTTTTTT CASSPQLNGGTGELFF
TRBJ1-2 many TRBV6-6 NA TGTGCCAGCAGTTACGGACAGTACGGCTACACCTTC CASSYGQYGYTF
TRBJ2-5 once TRBV4-3 NA TGCGCCAGCAGCCAAGATCACCTAGGTTCGGGGACCCAGTACTTC CASSQDHLGSGTQYF
TRBJ1-2 NA TRBV29-1 NA TGCAGCGTTAAACATCGACAGGCGGCGTCGCGGTGGGGCTATGGCTACACCTTC CSVKHRQAASRWGYGYTF
TRBJ2-7 NA TRBV6-1 NA TGTGCCAGCAGTGAACGCGGCTACGAGCAGTACTTC CASSERGYEQYF
TRBJ2-1 once TRBV5-1 NA TGCGCCAGCAGTTTGACTAGAGGGAGCAATGAGCAGTTCTTC CASSLTRGSNEQFF
TRBJ1-1 few TRBV12-5 NA TGTGCTAGTGGTTTGCATATAGGGAGTAGGACTGAAGCTTTCTTT CASGLHIGSRTEAFF
TRBJ1-6 NA TRBV2 NA TGTGCCAGCAAAGGTGGAGGGAGTAATTATAATTCACCCCTCCACTTT CASKGGGSNYNSPLHF
TRBJ2-7 few TRBV19 TRBD2 TGTGCCAGTAGTCGTATAATTATAGCGGGAGGGCTTTCCTACGAGCAGTACTTC CASSRIIIAGGLSYEQYF
TRBJ1-2 NA TRBV19 NA TGTGCCGCGGGGGACCGACTGAACTATGGCTACACCTTC CAAGDRLNYGYTF
TRBJ2-1 NA TRBV18 NA TGTGCCAGCTCACCACTGGCGGCGGGCTCCTACAATGAGCAGTTCTTC CASSPLAAGSYNEQFF
TRBJ1-2 few TRBV27 TRBD1 TGTGCCAGCAGTAGGGACAGAGCTAACTATGGCTACACCTTC CASSRDRANYGYTF
TRBJ2-1 few TRBV14 NA TGTGCCAGCAGCCCCCCCCTCGGTGTCTACAATGAGCAGTTCTTC CASSPPLGVYNEQFF